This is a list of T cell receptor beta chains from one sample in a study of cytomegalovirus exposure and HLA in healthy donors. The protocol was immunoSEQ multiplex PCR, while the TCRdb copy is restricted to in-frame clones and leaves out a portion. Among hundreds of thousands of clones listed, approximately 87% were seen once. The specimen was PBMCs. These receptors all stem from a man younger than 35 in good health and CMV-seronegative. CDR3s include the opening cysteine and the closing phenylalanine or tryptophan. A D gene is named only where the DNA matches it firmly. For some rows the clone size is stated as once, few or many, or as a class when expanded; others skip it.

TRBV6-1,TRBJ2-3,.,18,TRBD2,TGTGCCAGCAGTGGGGCTAGCGGGAGGGCCGTTTTCACAGATACGCAGTATTTT,CASSGASGRAVFTDTQYF
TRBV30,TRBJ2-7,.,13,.,TGTGCCTGGACTTTACAGAACTCCTACGAGCAGTACTTC,CAWTLQNSYEQYF
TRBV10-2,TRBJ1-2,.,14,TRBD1,TGCGCCAGCAGTGAGTCTCGGACAGGGGGTGGCTACACCTTC,CASSESRTGGGYTF
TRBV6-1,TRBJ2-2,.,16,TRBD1,TGTGCCAGCAGTGAAGGCAAATACAGGGGGCGAGGGGAGCTGTTTTTT,CASSEGKYRGRGELFF
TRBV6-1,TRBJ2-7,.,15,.,TGTGCCAGCAGTGAAGGGGGGGCAGGGGGCTACGAGCAGTACTTC,CASSEGGAGGYEQYF
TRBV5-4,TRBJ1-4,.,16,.,TGTGCCAGCAGCTTGGACCCGGGGGCAACTAATGAAAAACTGTTTTTT,CASSLDPGATNEKLFF
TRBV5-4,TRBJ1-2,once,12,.,TGTGCCAGCAGCTTGTCAGGGGTAGGCTACACCTTC,CASSLSGVGYTF
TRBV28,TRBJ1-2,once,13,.,TGTGCCAGCAGTTTTAACATAGCGCTTGGCTACACCTTC,CASSFNIALGYTF
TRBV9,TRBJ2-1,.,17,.,TGTGCCAGCAGCGTGAACCCTGACAGGAGAGCGAGGAATGAGCAGTTCTTC,CASSVNPDRRARNEQFF
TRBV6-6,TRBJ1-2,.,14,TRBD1,TGTGCCAGCAGTCCCCCGGGACAGGCTGGTGGCTACACCTTC,CASSPPGQAGGYTF
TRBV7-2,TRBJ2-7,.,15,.,TGTGCCAGCAGCTTAGCGCTGGACAGCTCCTACGAGCAGTACTTC,CASSLALDSSYEQYF
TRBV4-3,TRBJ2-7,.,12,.,TGCGCCAGCGGGACACCCTTCTACGAGCAGTACTTC,CASGTPFYEQYF
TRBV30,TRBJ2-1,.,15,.,TGTGCCTGGAGTGTGTTAGCGGACTCCTACAATGAGCAGTTCTTC,CAWSVLADSYNEQFF
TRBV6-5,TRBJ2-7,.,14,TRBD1,TGTGCCAGCAGATTACCGGGACAGGGGTACGAGCAGTACTTC,CASRLPGQGYEQYF
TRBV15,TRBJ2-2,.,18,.,TGTGCCACCAGCAGAGATGGATGGGGCCACGCGAACACCGGGGAGCTGTTTTTT,CATSRDGWGHANTGELFF
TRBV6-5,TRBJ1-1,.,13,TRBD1,TGTGCCAGCAGGATAGACGAGGGGGCTGGAGCTTTCTTT,CASRIDEGAGAFF
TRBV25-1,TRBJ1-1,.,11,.,TGTGCCAGCACGGTGCTAGGTTTGGCTTTCTTT,CASTVLGLAFF